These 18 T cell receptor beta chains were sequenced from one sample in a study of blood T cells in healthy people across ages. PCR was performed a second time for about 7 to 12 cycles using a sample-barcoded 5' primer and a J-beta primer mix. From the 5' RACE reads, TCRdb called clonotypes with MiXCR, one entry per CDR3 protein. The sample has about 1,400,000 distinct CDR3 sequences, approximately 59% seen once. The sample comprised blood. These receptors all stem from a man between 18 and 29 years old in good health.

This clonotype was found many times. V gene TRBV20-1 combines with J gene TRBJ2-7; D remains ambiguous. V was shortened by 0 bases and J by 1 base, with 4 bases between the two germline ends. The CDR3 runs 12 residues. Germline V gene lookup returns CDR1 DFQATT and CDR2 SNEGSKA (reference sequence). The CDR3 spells CSARDQSYEQYF. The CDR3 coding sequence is TGCAGTGCTAGAGATCAGTCCTACGAGCAGTACTTC.

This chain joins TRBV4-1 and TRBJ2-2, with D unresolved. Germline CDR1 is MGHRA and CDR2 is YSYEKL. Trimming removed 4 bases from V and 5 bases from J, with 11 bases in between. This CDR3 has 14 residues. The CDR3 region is CASSPQGQTGELFF. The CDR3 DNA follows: TGCGCCAGCAGCCCCCAAGGGCAAACCGGGGAGCTGTTTTTT.

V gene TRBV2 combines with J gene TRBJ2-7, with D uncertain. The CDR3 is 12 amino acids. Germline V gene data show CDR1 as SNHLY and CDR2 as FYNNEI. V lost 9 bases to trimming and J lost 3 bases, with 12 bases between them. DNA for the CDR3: TGTGCCAGGGGGTCGGAGAGCTACGAGCAGTACTTC. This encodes CARGSESYEQYF.

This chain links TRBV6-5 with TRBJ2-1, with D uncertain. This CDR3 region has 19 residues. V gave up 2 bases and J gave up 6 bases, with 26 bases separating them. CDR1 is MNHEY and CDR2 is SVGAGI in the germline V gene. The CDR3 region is CASSYPSFSPARVGNEQFF. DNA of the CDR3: TGTGCCAGCAGTTACCCCTCTTTTTCCCCAGCTCGGGTCGGCAATGAGCAGTTCTTC.

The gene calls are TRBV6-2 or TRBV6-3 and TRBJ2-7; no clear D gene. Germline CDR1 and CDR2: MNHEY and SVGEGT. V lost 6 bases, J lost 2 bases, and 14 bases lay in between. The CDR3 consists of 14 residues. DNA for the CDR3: TGTGCCAGCAGCAGCACTTCGCCTACCTACGAGCAGTACTTC. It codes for CASSSTSPTYEQYF.

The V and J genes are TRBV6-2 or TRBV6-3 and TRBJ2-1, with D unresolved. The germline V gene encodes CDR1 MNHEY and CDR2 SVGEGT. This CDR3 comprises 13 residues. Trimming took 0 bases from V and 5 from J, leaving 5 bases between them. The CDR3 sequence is CASSYSRHNEQFF. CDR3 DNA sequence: TGTGCCAGCAGTTACTCGAGGCACAATGAGCAGTTCTTC.

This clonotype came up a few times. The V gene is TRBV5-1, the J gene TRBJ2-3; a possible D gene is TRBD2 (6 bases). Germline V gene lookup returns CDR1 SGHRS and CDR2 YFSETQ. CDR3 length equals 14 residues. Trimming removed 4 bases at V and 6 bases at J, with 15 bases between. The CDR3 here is CASSQTTSADTQYF. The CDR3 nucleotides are TGCGCCAGCAGCCAGACGACTAGTGCGGATACGCAGTATTTT. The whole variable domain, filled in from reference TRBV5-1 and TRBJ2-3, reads KAGVTQTPRYLIKTRGQQVTLSCSPISGHRSVSWYQQTPGQGLQFLFEYFSETQRNKGNFPGRFSGRQFSNSRSEMNVSTLELGDSALYLCASSQTTSADTQYFGPGTRLTVL.

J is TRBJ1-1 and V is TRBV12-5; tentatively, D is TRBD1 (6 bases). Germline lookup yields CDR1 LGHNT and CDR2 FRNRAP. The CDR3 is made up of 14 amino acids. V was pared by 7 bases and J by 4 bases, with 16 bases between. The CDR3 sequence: CASANRERSTEAFF. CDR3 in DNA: TGTGCTAGTGCGAACAGGGAGAGAAGCACTGAAGCTTTCTTT.

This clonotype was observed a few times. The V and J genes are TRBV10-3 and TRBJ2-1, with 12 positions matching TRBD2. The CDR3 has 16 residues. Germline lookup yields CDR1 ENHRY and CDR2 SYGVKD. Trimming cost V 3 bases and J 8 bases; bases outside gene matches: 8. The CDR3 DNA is TGTGCCATCAGTGACCCATCTAGCGGGAGGGCCGATGAGCAGTTCTTC. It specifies CAISDPSSGRADEQFF.

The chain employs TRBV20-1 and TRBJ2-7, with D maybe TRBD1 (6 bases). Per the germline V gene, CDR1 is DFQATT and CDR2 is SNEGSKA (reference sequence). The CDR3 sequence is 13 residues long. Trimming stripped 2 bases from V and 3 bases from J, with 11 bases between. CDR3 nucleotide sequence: TGCAGTGCTAGAAGGGGGTCTCGCTACGAGCAGTACTTC. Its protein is CSARRGSRYEQYF.

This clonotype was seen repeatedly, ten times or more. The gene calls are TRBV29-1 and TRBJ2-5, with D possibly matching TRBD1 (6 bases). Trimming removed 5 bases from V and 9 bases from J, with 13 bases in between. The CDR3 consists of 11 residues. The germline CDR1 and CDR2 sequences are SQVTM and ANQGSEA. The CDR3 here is CSVRDTGAQYF. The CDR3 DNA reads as TGCAGCGTTCGGGACACCGGGGCCCAGTACTTC.

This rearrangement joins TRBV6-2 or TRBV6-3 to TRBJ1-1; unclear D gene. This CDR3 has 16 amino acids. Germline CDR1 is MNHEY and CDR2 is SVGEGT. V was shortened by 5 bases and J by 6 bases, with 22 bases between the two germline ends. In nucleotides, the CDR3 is TGTGCCAGCAGTCCCCCCAAAGGTAAGAGAGAGGCTGAAGCTTTCTTT. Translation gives CASSPPKGKREAEAFF.

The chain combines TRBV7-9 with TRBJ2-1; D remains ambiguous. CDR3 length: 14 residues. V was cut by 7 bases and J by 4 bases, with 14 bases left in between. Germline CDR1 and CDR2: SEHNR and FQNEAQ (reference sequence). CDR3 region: CASTPRSPYNEQFF. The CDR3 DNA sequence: TGTGCCAGCACCCCCAGGTCCCCTTACAATGAGCAGTTCTTC.

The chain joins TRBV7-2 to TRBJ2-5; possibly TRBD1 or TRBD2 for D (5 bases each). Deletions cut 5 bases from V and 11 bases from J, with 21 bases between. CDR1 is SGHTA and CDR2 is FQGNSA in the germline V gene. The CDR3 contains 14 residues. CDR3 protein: CASSPQGVPNEQYF. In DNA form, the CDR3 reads TGTGCCAGCAGCCCCCAGGGAGTACCGAATGAGCAGTACTTC.

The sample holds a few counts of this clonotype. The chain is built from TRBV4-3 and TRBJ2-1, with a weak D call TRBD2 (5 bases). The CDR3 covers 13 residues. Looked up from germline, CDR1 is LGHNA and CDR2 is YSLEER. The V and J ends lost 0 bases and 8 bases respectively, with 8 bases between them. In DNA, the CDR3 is TGCGCCAGCAGCCAAGATCGGGGTTATGAGCAGTTCTTC. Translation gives CASSQDRGYEQFF.

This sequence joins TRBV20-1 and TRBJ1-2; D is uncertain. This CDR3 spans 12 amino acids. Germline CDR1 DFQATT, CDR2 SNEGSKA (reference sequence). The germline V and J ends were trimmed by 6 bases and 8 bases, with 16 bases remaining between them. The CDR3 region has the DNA TGCAGTGCCAAAGAGGGAAAAGGAGGCTACACCTTC. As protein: CSAKEGKGGYTF.

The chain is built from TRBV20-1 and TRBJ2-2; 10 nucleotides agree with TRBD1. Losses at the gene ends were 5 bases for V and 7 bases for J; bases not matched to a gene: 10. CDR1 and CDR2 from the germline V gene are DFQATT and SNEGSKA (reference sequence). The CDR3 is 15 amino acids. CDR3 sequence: CSAPLTGGMDGELFF. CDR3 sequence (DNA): TGCAGTGCTCCCTTGACAGGGGGCATGGACGGGGAGCTGTTTTTT.

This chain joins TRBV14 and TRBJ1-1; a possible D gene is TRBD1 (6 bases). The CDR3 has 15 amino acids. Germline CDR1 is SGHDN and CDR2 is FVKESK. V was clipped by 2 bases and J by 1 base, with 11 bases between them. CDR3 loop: CASSQRGGPNTEAFF. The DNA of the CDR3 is TGTGCCAGCAGCCAAAGGGGGGGACCGAACACTGAAGCTTTCTTT. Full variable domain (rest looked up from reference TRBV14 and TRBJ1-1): EAGVTQFPSHSVIEKGQTVTLRCDPISGHDNLYWYRRVMGKEIKFLLHFVKESKQDESGMPNNRFLAERTGGTYSTLKVQPAELEDSGVYFCASSQRGGPNTEAFFGQGTRLTVV.